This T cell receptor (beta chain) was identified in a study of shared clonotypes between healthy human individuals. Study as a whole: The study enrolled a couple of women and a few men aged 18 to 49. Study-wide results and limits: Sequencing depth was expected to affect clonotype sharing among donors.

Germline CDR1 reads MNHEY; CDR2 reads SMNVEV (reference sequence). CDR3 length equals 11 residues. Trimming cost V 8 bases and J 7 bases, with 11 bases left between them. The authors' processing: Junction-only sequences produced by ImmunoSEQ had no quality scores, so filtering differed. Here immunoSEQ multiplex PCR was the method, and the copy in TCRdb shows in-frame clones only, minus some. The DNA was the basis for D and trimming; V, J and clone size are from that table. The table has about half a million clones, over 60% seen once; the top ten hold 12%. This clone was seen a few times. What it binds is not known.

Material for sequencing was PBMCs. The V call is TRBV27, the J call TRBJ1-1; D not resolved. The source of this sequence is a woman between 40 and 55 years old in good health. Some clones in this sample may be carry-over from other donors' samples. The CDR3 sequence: CASRGRYEAFF. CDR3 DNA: TGTGCCAGCCGTGGCAGGTATGAAGCTTTCTTT.